These 23 T cell receptor beta chains originate from one sample sequenced in a study of Graves' ophthalmopathy and Graves' hyperthyroidism. Amplification of TCR beta CDR3 regions used RNA transcripts. HTBI-primed first-round RT-PCR preceded second-round multiplex PCR. MiXCR was run by TCRdb on the multiplex PCR reads, yielding one entry per CDR3 protein. The sample comprises a few hundred thousand distinct CDR3 sequences, more than 20% of which are singletons, and roughly 3% rests with the top ten. Sequences were obtained from peripheral blood. These receptors were taken from a woman aged 18-35 years with stable Graves' hyperthyroidism.

The chain couples TRBV9 to TRBJ1-2; perhaps TRBD1 as D (6 bases). Deletions cut 5 bases from V and 7 bases from J, with 21 bases between. Germline V gene sequence: CDR1 SGDLS, CDR2 YYNGEE. This CDR3 contains 15 residues. This CDR3 is CASSESIWGQSGYTF. CDR3 nucleotides: TGTGCCAGCAGTGAGAGTATCTGGGGGCAATCTGGCTACACCTTC.

The rearrangement links TRBV12-3 or TRBV12-4 to TRBJ2-7, with D tentatively TRBD1 (5 bases). V gave up 3 bases and J gave up 5 bases, with 11 bases separating them. The length of the CDR3 is 13 residues. For the CDR3, the DNA is TGTGCCAGCAGTTTTTCAGGGTGGGACGAGCAGTACTTC. Translation gives CASSFSGWDEQYF.

The table lists this clonotype with many counts. The rearrangement joins TRBV7-8 to TRBJ2-7; the D gene is possibly TRBD1 (5 bases). V was shortened by 4 bases and J by 13 bases, with 14 bases between the two germline ends. This CDR3 has 11 residues. CDR1 is SGHVS and CDR2 is FQNEAQ in the germline V gene. In nucleotides, the CDR3 is TGTGCCAGCAGCTCAACAGGCGCCCGATACTTC. Encoded protein: CASSSTGARYF.

This clonotype was observed a handful of times. This chain links TRBV19 with TRBJ1-5, with no clear D. V was pared by 7 bases and J by 6 bases, with 13 bases between. From germline, CDR1 is LNHDA and CDR2 SQIVND (reference sequence). The CDR3 covers 13 residues. CDR3 amino acids: CASTWILGQPQHF. CDR3 sequence (DNA): TGTGCCAGTACGTGGATTCTGGGTCAGCCCCAGCATTTT.

This clonotype was detected many times. This chain links TRBV11-2 with TRBJ2-7; TRBD2 matches at 11 bases. Germline assignment: CDR1 SGHAT and CDR2 FQNNGV. The CDR3 totals 15 residues. Trimming at V came to 5 bases and at J to 4 bases, leaving 7 bases not matched to a gene. This CDR3 is CASSPLAGVPYEQYF. The CDR3 region has the DNA TGTGCCAGCAGCCCACTAGCGGGAGTCCCTTACGAGCAGTACTTC.

This clonotype was seen repeatedly, ten times or more. The chain is built from TRBV2 and TRBJ2-5; 10 bases are a match to TRBD2. The CDR3 extends over 16 amino acids. V lost 5 bases and J lost 1; bases outside the gene matches: 7. Germline-derived CDR1 and CDR2 are SNHLY and FYNNEI. CDR3 region: CASSTGTSDIQETQYF. CDR3 DNA: TGTGCCAGCAGTACCGGGACTAGCGACATCCAAGAGACCCAGTACTTC.

This clonotype was seen ten or more times. V is TRBV10-3 and J is TRBJ1-1, with TRBD1 matching 7 bases. This CDR3 spans 13 amino acids. V lost 0 bases, J lost 11 bases, and 6 bases stayed unmatched. Germline V gene sequence: CDR1 ENHRY, CDR2 SYGVKD. DNA for the CDR3: TGTGCCATCAGTGAGTCAGGACAGGTCGCGGCTTTCTTT. Protein product: CAISESGQVAAFF.

This clonotype occurred many times. The chain couples TRBV12-3 or TRBV12-4 to TRBJ1-1; D ambiguous. Deletions cut 0 bases from V and 3 bases from J, with 5 bases between. CDR3 size: 13 residues. The CDR3 nucleotides are TGTGCCAGCAGTTTAGCGGTCTACACTGAAGCTTTCTTT. It specifies CASSLAVYTEAFF.

Remarks on this clonotype: Since a much larger clone is just one base distant, this may be a read error. V gene TRBV5-1 combines with J gene TRBJ1-1; D is perhaps TRBD1 (5 bases). CDR1 SGHRS and CDR2 YFSETQ come from the germline V gene. V gave up 5 bases and J gave up 0 bases, with 17 bases separating them. The CDR3 contains 16 residues. The CDR3 loop is CASRPRVTGMNTEAFF. The CDR3 DNA follows: TGCGCCAGCAGGCCCCGAGTAACAGGCATGAACACTGAAGCTTTCTTT.

This rearrangement joins TRBV12-3 or TRBV12-4 to TRBJ2-7; maybe TRBD2 (7 bases). The CDR3 is made up of 18 amino acids. V lost 3 bases, J lost 1 base, and 22 bases lay in between. The CDR3 DNA reads TGTGCCAGCAGTTTTGAAGGAAGTCGGAGGGGGGGGTCCTACGAGCAGTACTTC. Encoded protein: CASSFEGSRRGGSYEQYF.

This clonotype occurred many times. The J gene is TRBJ2-4, the V gene TRBV20-1; D unresolved. CDR3 length: 13 residues. The V and J ends lost 1 base and 4 bases respectively, with 8 bases between them. Germline V gives CDR1 DFQATT, CDR2 SNEGSKA (reference sequence). DNA for the CDR3: TGCAGTGCTAGAGTACGGAATAAAAACATTCAGTACTTC. Amino acids: CSARVRNKNIQYF.

This clonotype occurred many times. V gene TRBV7-8 combines with J gene TRBJ2-4, with D perhaps matching TRBD1 or TRBD2 (6 bases each). Per the germline V gene, CDR1 is SGHVS and CDR2 is FQNEAQ. The CDR3 covers 14 residues. V lost 5 bases and J 2 bases, leaving 10 bases between the germline ends. The CDR3 DNA reads TGTGCCAGCAGCCTAGGGGGGTCCAAAAACATTCAGTACTTC. Amino acid sequence: CASSLGGSKNIQYF.

This clonotype showed up just a few times. At one of its ends the junction is not consistent with the germline gene, which may arise from a read error. The chain has TRBV6-5 and TRBJ1-1, with no clear D. The CDR3 runs to 14 residues. CDR1 is MNHEY, CDR2 SVGAGI, per germline. The CDR3 here is CASSSFTVNTEAFF. The CDR3 DNA reads as TGTGCTAGCAGTTCCTTTACGGTGAACACTGAAGCTTTCTTT.

This clonotype was seen ten or more times. The chain uses TRBV5-1 and TRBJ1-2; TRBD1 matches at 7 bases. The CDR3 runs to 11 residues. The V gene end was trimmed by 5 bases and the J gene end by 8 bases; junction bases not matched to a gene: 3. Looked up from germline, CDR1 is SGHRS and CDR2 is YFSETQ. In nucleotides, the CDR3 is TGCGCCAGCAGGCGGACAGGAGGCTACACCTTC. Amino acid sequence: CASRRTGGYTF.

This clonotype showed up many times. The gene calls are TRBV5-1 and TRBJ1-1, with TRBD1 as a possible D gene (6 bases). Germline CDR1 SGHRS, CDR2 YFSETQ. The CDR3 totals 14 residues. Trimming removed 0 bases at V and 4 bases at J, with 10 bases between. CDR3 DNA sequence: TGCGCCAGCAGCTTGGAGGGGGATGTCACTGAAGCTTTCTTT. Encoded protein: CASSLEGDVTEAFF.

In this sample, this clonotype turned up many times. The gene calls are TRBV5-1 and TRBJ1-6, with TRBD1 matching over 8 bases. J lost 9 bases, V lost 3 bases, and 8 bases had no gene match. The length of the CDR3 is 15 residues. Germline V gene data show CDR1 as SGHRS and CDR2 as YFSETQ. This CDR3 is CASSSRQGFGSPLHF. The CDR3, as DNA: TGCGCCAGCAGCTCCCGACAGGGGTTCGGTTCACCCCTCCACTTT. Looking up the rest from reference TRBV5-1 and TRBJ1-6 gives the full variable domain: KAGVTQTPRYLIKTRGQQVTLSCSPISGHRSVSWYQQTPGQGLQFLFEYFSETQRNKGNFPGRFSGRQFSNSRSEMNVSTLELGDSALYLCASSSRQGFGSPLHFGNGTRLTVT.

The chain is built from TRBV30 and TRBJ1-1; D remains unclear. The V gene lost 2 bases and the J gene lost 7 bases, with 8 bases spanning the gap. Germline values: CDR1 GTSNPN, CDR2 SVGIG (reference sequence). The CDR3 loop spans 11 amino acids. Here the CDR3 DNA reads TGTGCCTGGAGTTCACTGGTTGAAGCTTTCTTT. Amino acids: CAWSSLVEAFF. Using reference TRBV30 and TRBJ1-1 for the parts outside the CDR3, the full variable domain is SQTIHQWPATLVQPVGSPLSLECTVEGTSNPNLYWYRQAAGRGLQLLFYSVGIGQISSEVPQNLSASRPQDRQFILSSKKLLLSDSGFYLCAWSSLVEAFFGQGTRLTVV.

There are many counts of this clonotype. The chain uses TRBV27 and TRBJ2-6; TRBD1 aligns across 7 bases. The CDR3 contains 16 residues. Trimming cost V 6 bases and J 0 bases; bases outside gene matches: 5. CDR1 is MNHEY and CDR2 is SMNVEV in the germline V gene (reference sequence). The CDR3 coding sequence is TGTGCCAGCAGATCCGGGACAGTCTCTGGGGCCAACGTCCTGACTTTC. Translation: CASRSGTVSGANVLTF. The full variable domain, rest sourced from reference TRBV27 and TRBJ2-6, is EAQVTQNPRYLITVTGKKLTVTCSQNMNHEYMSWYRQDPGLGLRQIYYSMNVEVTDKGDVPEGYKVSRKEKRNFPLILESPSPNQTSLYFCASRSGTVSGANVLTFGAGSRLTVL.

At least ten counts were recorded for this clonotype. The chain carries TRBV20-1 and TRBJ2-5; unclear D gene. Trimming took off 0 bases at V and 1 base at J, with 6 bases between the two ends. The CDR3 sequence is 13 residues long. CDR1 and CDR2 from the germline V gene are DFQATT and SNEGSKA (reference sequence). The CDR3 protein is CSAREAAQETQYF. The CDR3 DNA follows: TGCAGTGCTAGAGAGGCAGCCCAAGAGACCCAGTACTTC.

This clonotype was observed a single time. V gene TRBV10-3 combines with J gene TRBJ1-1; D not resolved. Germline V gene sequence: CDR1 ENHRY, CDR2 SYGVKD. Trimming stripped 0 bases from V and 10 bases from J, with 21 bases between. This CDR3 is built from 16 residues. The CDR3 nucleotides are TGTGCCATCAGTGAGTCTCTGGGCCCCAGAATCCTACGAGCTTTCTTT. It is translated as CAISESLGPRILRAFF.

This clonotype has at least ten counts. In this CDR3 the conserved last residue, phenylalanine or tryptophan, is missing, so a read error is likely. Because the CDR3's place on the DNA is in doubt, the DNA is left out and the CDR3 is given as listed by TCRdb. The rearrangement links TRBV2 to TRBJ2-7. Per the germline V gene, CDR1 is SNHLY and CDR2 is FYNNEI. The CDR3 comprises 13 residues, both ends counted. This CDR3 reads CASSTIGLTAQYS.

At least ten counts were recorded for this clonotype. The J gene is TRBJ1-5, the V gene TRBV19, with unresolved D. V was shortened by 9 bases and J by 0 bases, with 12 bases between the two germline ends. This CDR3 contains 14 residues. Per the germline V gene, CDR1 is LNHDA and CDR2 is SQIVND (reference sequence). The CDR3 loop is CASLLLDSNQPQHF. CDR3 bases: TGTGCCAGCCTACTACTGGATAGCAATCAGCCCCAGCATTTT. Looking up the rest from reference TRBV19 and TRBJ1-5 gives the full variable domain: DGGITQSPKYLFRKEGQNVTLSCEQNLNHDAMYWYRQDPGQGLRLIYYSQIVNDFQKGDIAEGYSVSREKKESFPLTVTSAQKNPTAFYLCASLLLDSNQPQHFGDGTRLSIL.

This clonotype was seen repeatedly, ten times or more. The J gene is TRBJ1-1, the V gene TRBV20-1; 9 bases fit TRBD1. With V trimmed by 8 bases and J by 5 bases, 9 bases remained unmatched. CDR3 length equals 13 residues. Germline V gene lookup returns CDR1 DFQATT and CDR2 SNEGSKA (reference sequence). Here the CDR3 reads CSPQQGAHTEAFF. For the CDR3, the DNA is TGCAGTCCACAACAGGGGGCGCATACTGAAGCTTTCTTT.